This T cell receptor (beta chain) was recovered during a study of blood T cell repertoires in COVID-19. Overall study: Collection of acute and convalescent COVID-19 samples took place in the United States, Italy and Spain.

Germline V CDR1 and CDR2: SGHAT, FQNNGV. V gave up 4 bases and J gave up 8 bases, with 11 bases separating them. There are 12 residues in the CDR3. Repertoires were generated with immunoSEQ multiplex PCR, while TCRdb's copy carries only in-frame clones and drops some. The sample contains 280,000 or so clones, around 90% of which appear only once. Participants were aged about 18 to 90 years, lived in over 20 US areas, and enrolled virtually. Self-reported history from a screening survey and questionnaire set each donor's cohort. The sample was PBMCs or T cells enriched from blood (not recorded which). The sequence came from a woman between 18 and 29 years old with acute COVID-19. The gene calls are TRBV11-2 and TRBJ1-2, with D unresolved. CDR3 loop: CASSSSVAGYTF. The CDR3 DNA sequence: TGTGCCAGCAGCTCCTCTGTGGCCGGCTACACCTTC.